The next 18 T cell receptor beta chains were all read from a single sample in a study of cytomegalovirus exposure and HLA in healthy donors (dated by TCRdb to 2016 to 2017). Library prep was done by the immunoSEQ multiplex PCR assay. The multiplex PCR relied on a mix of 60 forward primers for TCR Vbeta segments and 13 reverse primers for TCR Jbeta segments. Not all clones reach the TCRdb copy of this immuneACCESS table, which keeps in-frame sequences only. Checked studies attribute under half of the gap to unresolved V genes and leave the rest unexplained. The sample profile shows around 130,000 clones; about 74% of them were found once. The biggest ten clones account for approximately 7% of the sample. Sequenced material: PBMCs. Receptors were obtained from a man in his forties in good health and CMV-seropositive.

This sequence joins TRBV5-6 and TRBJ2-7, with a tentative D call TRBD1 (6 bases). The CDR3 length is 13 residues. Trimming stripped 7 bases from V and 2 bases from J, with 13 bases between. Germline V gene sequence: CDR1 SGHDT, CDR2 YYEEEE. CDR3 nucleotide sequence: TGTGCCAGCTTTAGACAGGACCCCTACGAGCAGTACTTC. Protein: CASFRQDPYEQYF.

V is TRBV5-5 and J is TRBJ2-7; D might be TRBD1 (6 bases). The germline V and J ends were trimmed by 4 bases and 2 bases, with 19 bases remaining between them. Per the germline V gene, CDR1 is SGHKS and CDR2 is YYEKEE (reference sequence). The CDR3 extends over 16 amino acids. This CDR3 reads CASSRPTGNTAYEQYF. In DNA form, the CDR3 reads TGTGCCAGCAGCCGTCCTACAGGGAACACCGCCTACGAGCAGTACTTC.

This chain connects TRBV14 to TRBJ1-1; D ambiguous. V lost 2 bases to trimming and J lost 1 base, with 8 bases between them. Germline assignment: CDR1 SGHDN and CDR2 FVKESK. The CDR3 runs 14 residues. The CDR3 DNA follows: TGTGCCAGCAGCCAATACACACCGAACACTGAAGCTTTCTTT. Its protein product is CASSQYTPNTEAFF.

This clone was counted a single time. The V gene is TRBV6-1, the J gene TRBJ2-7, with 7 nucleotides matching TRBD1. The CDR3 totals 13 residues. Unmatched junction bases numbered 11, after V lost 10 bases and J lost 5 bases. Germline V CDR1 and CDR2: MNHNS, SASEGT. CDR3 DNA: TGTGCCACCCTAGGGACAGCCCCCCACGAGCAGTACTTC. Encoded protein: CATLGTAPHEQYF.

V and J are TRBV4-1 and TRBJ1-1; 11 bases fit TRBD1. V trimming: 1 base; J trimming: 10 bases; junction bases outside the gene matches: 8. The CDR3 contains 15 residues. Germline CDR1 MGHRA, CDR2 YSYEKL. CDR3 region: CASSQGGQGARGAFF. For the CDR3, the DNA is TGCGCCAGCAGCCAAGGAGGACAGGGGGCTCGTGGAGCTTTCTTT.

The gene calls are TRBV18 and TRBJ1-1, with 11 positions matching TRBD1. In germline, CDR1 is KGHSH, CDR2 LQKENI. J gave up 3 bases and V 2 bases, and 5 bases lay outside the gene matches. The CDR3 is 16 residues long. The CDR3, as DNA: TGTGCCAGCTCACCATTCGGACAGGGGGCGGACACTGAAGCTTTCTTT. Amino acids: CASSPFGQGADTEAFF. The full variable domain, its missing parts supplied by reference TRBV18 and TRBJ1-1, is NAGVMQNPRHLVRRRGQEARLRCSPMKGHSHVYWYRQLPEEGLKFMVYLQKENIIDESGMPKERFSAEFPKEGPSILRIQQVVRGDSAAYFCASSPFGQGADTEAFFGQGTRLTVV.

The V and J genes are TRBV27 and TRBJ1-4; D ambiguous. Germline V gene lookup returns CDR1 MNHEY and CDR2 SMNVEV (reference sequence). There are 15 residues in the CDR3. With 5 bases removed from V and 0 bases from J, the gap between germline ends came to 10 bases. This CDR3 reads CASSPYWSTNEKLFF. The CDR3 DNA follows: TGTGCCAGCAGTCCCTATTGGTCAACTAATGAAAAACTGTTTTTT.

The chain combines TRBV10-3 with TRBJ2-1, with no clear D. The CDR3 loop spans 13 amino acids. The V gene lost 6 bases and the J gene lost 3 bases, with 9 bases spanning the gap. Germline V lookup: CDR1 ENHRY, CDR2 SYGVKD. CDR3: CAISLESYNEQFF. The CDR3 DNA reads as TGTGCCATCAGCCTAGAGAGCTACAATGAGCAGTTCTTC.

The J gene is TRBJ1-4, the V gene TRBV6-5; 8 bases map to TRBD1. Germline V CDR1 and CDR2: MNHEY, SVGAGI. The CDR3 extends over 15 amino acids. V lost 0 bases and J lost 6; bases outside the gene matches: 3. The CDR3 is CASSYSNRGYEKLFF. The CDR3 DNA follows: TGTGCCAGCAGTTACTCGAACAGGGGGTATGAAAAACTGTTTTTT.

The chain carries TRBV9 and TRBJ2-1; 9 bases are a match to TRBD1. Germline CDR1 is SGDLS and CDR2 is YYNGEE. V shed 7 bases and J 3 bases; nucleotides not matched to a gene: 5. The CDR3 covers 14 residues. The CDR3 protein is CASRGQGNYNEQFF. The CDR3, as DNA: TGTGCCAGCCGAGGACAGGGGAACTACAATGAGCAGTTCTTC.

The chain uses TRBV12-5 and TRBJ2-5; D gene unclear. The CDR3 contains 13 residues. Germline V CDR1 and CDR2: LGHNT, FRNRAP. Trimming removed 0 bases from V and 5 bases from J, with 7 bases in between. CDR3 loop: CASGLVSEETQYF. The CDR3 DNA reads as TGTGCTAGTGGTTTGGTGTCGGAGGAGACCCAGTACTTC.

Concerning this clone: A read error may produce the germline difference seen at one junction end. The genes are TRBV2 and TRBJ1-1; the D gene is possibly TRBD1 (5 bases). Looked up from germline, CDR1 is SNHLY and CDR2 is FYNNEI. The CDR3 extends over 16 amino acids. CDR3 coding DNA: TGTGCCAGCACTGAAAGGTTGGGTCAGGGAAACACTGAAGCTTTCTTT. The encoded protein is CASTERLGQGNTEAFF.

This chain joins TRBV18 and TRBJ2-7, with no clear D. The CDR3 contains 13 residues. The germline CDR1 and CDR2 sequences are KGHSH and LQKENI. The V end was cut by 5 bases, the J end by 2 bases, with 10 bases between. CDR3 nucleotide sequence: TGTGCCAGCTCAACCCCCGAGGCCTACGAGCAGTACTTC. Encoded protein: CASSTPEAYEQYF.

V gene TRBV4-1 combines with J gene TRBJ1-6; D gene uncertain. The CDR3 loop spans 18 amino acids. Trimming pared 0 bases from V and 3 bases from J, leaving 15 bases between. Germline CDR1 reads MGHRA; CDR2 reads YSYEKL. Here the CDR3 DNA reads TGCGCCAGCAGCCAAGATCGGTCCAGGATGGGCTATAATTCACCCCTCCACTTT. It codes for CASSQDRSRMGYNSPLHF.

This clone came up a few times. The rearrangement links TRBV5-8 to TRBJ1-1; D is unclear. Trimming cost V 0 bases and J 11 bases, with 14 bases left between them. Germline V gene lookup returns CDR1 SGHTS and CDR2 YDEGEE. The CDR3 spans 13 residues. DNA for the CDR3: TGTGCCAGCAGCTTGGGCAGGCTCCGTGAGGCTTTCTTT. It encodes CASSLGRLREAFF.

The gene calls are TRBV16 and TRBJ1-1; D gene ambiguous. The CDR3 runs to 13 residues. V shed 0 bases and J shed 8 bases, with 10 bases lying between them. Germline assignment: CDR1 KGHSY and CDR2 FQNENV. This chain's CDR3 is CASSQSTRAEAFF. As DNA, the CDR3 is TGTGCCAGCAGCCAATCCACTCGTGCGGAAGCTTTCTTT.

The rearrangement joins TRBV12-2 to TRBJ2-7; the D segment call TRBD1 is taken from the table without a DNA check. TRBV12-2 is a pseudogene. This CDR3 is 16 amino acids long. In DNA form, the CDR3 reads TGTGCAAGTCGTCCAGAGGTTCGTCAGGGGGGTTCTGAGCAGTACTTC. It specifies CASRPEVRQGGSEQYF.

The V call is TRBV10-3, the J call TRBJ1-3, with 8 positions matching TRBD1. After removal of 10 bases from V and 2 bases from J, the junction contained 4 bases not matched to a gene. The CDR3 has 13 residues. Germline V gene sequence: CDR1 ENHRY, CDR2 SYGVKD. CDR3 residues: CATLTGAGNTIYF. CDR3 bases: TGTGCCACCCTGACAGGGGCTGGAAACACCATATATTTT.